This TCR beta chain was captured by sequencing in a study of CD8+ T cells in alopecia areata. Study background: Each of the treated patients was given oral tofacitinib, 5 to 10 mg twice daily, for moderate-to-severe alopecia areata.

RNA, once extracted, was reverse transcribed into cDNA for use as the sequencing template. Repertoires were generated with immunoSEQ multiplex PCR, while TCRdb's copy carries only in-frame clones and drops some. The data contain 160,000 or so clones, around 71% of them seen just once; the ten biggest clones take up around 10%. The CDR3 contains 16 residues. Germline CDR1 is SGHDT and CDR2 is YYEEEE. V gave up 4 bases and J gave up 4 bases; unmatched junction bases: 6. Peripheral blood and lesional scalp punch biopsies came from alopecia areata patients. This clone was detected once. Its matching antigen is unknown. Notes on the study in general: Across lesional scalp, and particularly alopecia totalis/universalis, clonality surpassed that of normal scalp.

The V call is TRBV5-6, the J call TRBJ2-2; 11 positions agree with TRBD2. Here the sequenced sample was CD8+ T cells sorted from blood, taken at week 0. The receptor was derived from a human donor with alopecia areata. Here the CDR3 reads CASSAGTSGLTGELFF. The CDR3 DNA reads as TGTGCCAGCAGCGCTGGGACTAGCGGCCTCACCGGGGAGCTGTTTTTT.